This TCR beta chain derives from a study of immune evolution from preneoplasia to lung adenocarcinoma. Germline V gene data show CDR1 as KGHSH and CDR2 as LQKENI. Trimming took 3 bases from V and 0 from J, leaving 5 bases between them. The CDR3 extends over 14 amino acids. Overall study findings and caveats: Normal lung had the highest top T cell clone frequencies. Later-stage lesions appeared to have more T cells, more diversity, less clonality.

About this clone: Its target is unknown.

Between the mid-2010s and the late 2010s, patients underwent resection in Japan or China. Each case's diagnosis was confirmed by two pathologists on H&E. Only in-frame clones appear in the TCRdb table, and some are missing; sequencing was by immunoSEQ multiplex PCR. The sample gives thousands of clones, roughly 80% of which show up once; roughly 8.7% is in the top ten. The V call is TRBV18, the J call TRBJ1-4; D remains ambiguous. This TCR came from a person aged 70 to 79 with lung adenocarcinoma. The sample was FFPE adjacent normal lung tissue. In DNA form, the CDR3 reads TGTGCCAGCTCACCCGAAACAACTAATGAAAAACTGTTTTTT. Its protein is CASSPETTNEKLFF. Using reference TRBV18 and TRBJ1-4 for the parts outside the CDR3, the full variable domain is NAGVMQNPRHLVRRRGQEARLRCSPMKGHSHVYWYRQLPEEGLKFMVYLQKENIIDESGMPKERFSAEFPKEGPSILRIQQVVRGDSAAYFCASSPETTNEKLFFGSGTQLSVL.